The subject of this entry is one T cell receptor (beta chain). This specimen comes from a study of blood T cell repertoires in COVID-19. Study at large: Acute-phase and convalescent COVID-19 samples originated in the United States, Italy and Spain. Sources were T cells, B-cell-depleted T cells, or PBMCs; the material itself was cDNA or gDNA.

Germline CDR1 and CDR2: LNHDA and SQIVND (reference sequence). With 6 bases clipped from V and 1 base from J, the junction kept 5 bases outside the gene matches. The CDR3 runs to 15 residues. Original methodology: Researchers report that nucleated cell counts were estimated from reference gene primer amplification. Data came from immunoSEQ multiplex PCR; TCRdb stores just in-frame clones and leaves some out. V and J calls and clone size come straight from that table; D and trimming were deduced from the DNA. The table lists approximately 210,000 clones, 70% to 90% of them singletons. The V call is TRBV19, the J call TRBJ1-5, with 8 bases identical to TRBD1. The sequenced sample consisted of peripheral blood. The sequence was collected from a woman aged 70 to 79 with acute or convalescent COVID-19. CDR3 region: CASRMTGVSNQPQHF. The CDR3 coding sequence is TGTGCCAGTAGAATGACAGGGGTGAGCAATCAGCCCCAGCATTTT.